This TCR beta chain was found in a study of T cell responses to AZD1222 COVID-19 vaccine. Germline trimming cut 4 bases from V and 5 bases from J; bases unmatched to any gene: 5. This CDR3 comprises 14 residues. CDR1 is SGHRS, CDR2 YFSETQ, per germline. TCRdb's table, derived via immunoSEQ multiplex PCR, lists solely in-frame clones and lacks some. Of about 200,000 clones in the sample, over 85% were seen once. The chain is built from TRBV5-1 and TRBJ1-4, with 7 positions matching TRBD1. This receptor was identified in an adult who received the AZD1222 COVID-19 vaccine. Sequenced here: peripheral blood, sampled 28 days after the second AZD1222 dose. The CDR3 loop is CASSPGQPNEKLFF. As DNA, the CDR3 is TGCGCCAGCAGCCCGGGACAGCCCAATGAAAAACTGTTTTTT.